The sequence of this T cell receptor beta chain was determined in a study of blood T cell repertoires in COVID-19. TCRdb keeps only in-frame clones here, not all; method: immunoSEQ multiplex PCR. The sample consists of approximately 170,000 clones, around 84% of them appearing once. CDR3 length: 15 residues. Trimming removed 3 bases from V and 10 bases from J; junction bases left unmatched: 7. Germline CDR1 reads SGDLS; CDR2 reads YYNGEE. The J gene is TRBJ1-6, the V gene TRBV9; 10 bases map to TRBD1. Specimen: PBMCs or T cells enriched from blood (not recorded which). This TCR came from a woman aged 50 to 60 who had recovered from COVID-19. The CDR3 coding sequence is TGTGCCAGCAGCGGCCCCGGGACAGGGGTCTCACCCCTCCACTTT. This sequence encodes CASSGPGTGVSPLHF.